A selection of T cell receptor beta chains follows, all from one sample in a study of response to subunit inactivated influenza vaccine. TCRdb used MiXCR to reprocess the RT-PCR reads, holding one entry per CDR3 protein. Of roughly 790,000 distinct CDR3 sequences listed, about 20% are singletons. Sequenced material: PBMCs from blood, taken less than 6 days after vaccination. The source of these receptors is a man aged 50-60 years who received an inactivated influenza vaccine. The CDR3 runs from the conserved cysteine through the conserved F or W. Each record gives: clone size, V gene, J gene, CDR3 length, CDR3 protein. Size is stated for part of the rows, as once, few or many counts, or as a class when the clone is expanded.

NA,TRBV11-2,TRBJ2-7,15,CASSFDSGATYEQYF
NA,TRBV7-9,TRBJ2-5,15,CASSLTRGQIETQYF
NA,TRBV11-2,TRBJ2-7,14,CASHSGGELYEQYF
few,TRBV18,TRBJ2-7,15,CASSPQPGAVREQYF
NA,TRBV15,TRBJ1-1,16,CATSRDWGQTNTEAFF
few,TRBV7-7,TRBJ2-2,15,CASSSTGTNTGELFF
NA,TRBV7-2,TRBJ1-6,14,CASSFTVYNSPLHF
NA,TRBV5-6,TRBJ2-7,15,CASSLGGIKVDEQYF
NA,TRBV20-1,TRBJ2-7,13,CSASTSGIYEQYF
few,TRBV5-4,TRBJ1-2,15,CASSLQGTLKYGYTF